This T cell receptor (beta chain) was observed in a study of T cells in tuberculosis. Study information: Sequenced TCRs come from CD1B-GMM tetramer-binding T cells.

TCRdb's table, derived via immunoSEQ multiplex PCR, lists solely in-frame clones and lacks some. The table shows 25,000 to 35,000 clones, with 95% occurring only once. Study findings and constraints: Smaller distances to GMM-specific TCRs suggested their expansion in active tuberculosis. Classification accuracy was 87% (AUROC approximately 0.89) with the GMM-specific repertoire. Shorter CDR3-alpha in active tuberculosis partly drove smaller distances.

Points on this clone: Its antigen is not identified.

The sequence was collected from a donor between 5 and 29 years old with latent tuberculosis or without tuberculosis infection. Specimen: PBMCs.

The CDR3 bases are TGTGCCAGCAGCCCCAGAGAGGGAACCTACGAGCAGTACTTC. Translated: CASSPREGTYEQYF. The rearrangement uses TRBV6-5 and TRBJ2-7, with D possibly being TRBD2 (5 bases). Germline values: CDR1 MNHEY, CDR2 SVGAGI. The V end lost 6 bases, the J end lost 2 bases, and 14 bases lay between the germline ends. The CDR3 spans 14 residues.